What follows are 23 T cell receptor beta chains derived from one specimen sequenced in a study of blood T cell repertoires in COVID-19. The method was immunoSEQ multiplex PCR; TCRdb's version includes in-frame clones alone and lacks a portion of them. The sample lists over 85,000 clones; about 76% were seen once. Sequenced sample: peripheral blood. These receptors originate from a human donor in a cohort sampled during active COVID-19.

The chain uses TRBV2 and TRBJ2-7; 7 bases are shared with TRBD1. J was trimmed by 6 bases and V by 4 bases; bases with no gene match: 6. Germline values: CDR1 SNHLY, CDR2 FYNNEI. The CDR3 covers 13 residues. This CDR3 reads CASSGIQGTEQYF. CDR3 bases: TGTGCCAGCAGTGGGATACAGGGGACCGAGCAGTACTTC. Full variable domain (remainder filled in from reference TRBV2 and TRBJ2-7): EPEVTQTPSHQVTQMGQEVILRCVPISNHLYFYWYRQILGQKVEFLVSFYNNEISEKSEIFDDQFSVERPDGSNFTLKIRSTKLEDSAMYFCASSGIQGTEQYFGPGTRLTVT.

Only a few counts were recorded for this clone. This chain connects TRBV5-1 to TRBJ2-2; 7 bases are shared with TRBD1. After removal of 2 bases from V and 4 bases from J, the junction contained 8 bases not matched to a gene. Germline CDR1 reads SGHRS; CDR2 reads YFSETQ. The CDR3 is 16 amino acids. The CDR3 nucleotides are TGCGCCAGCAGCTTACAAGGACAGGCCCCCACCGGGGAGCTGTTTTTT. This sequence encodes CASSLQGQAPTGELFF.

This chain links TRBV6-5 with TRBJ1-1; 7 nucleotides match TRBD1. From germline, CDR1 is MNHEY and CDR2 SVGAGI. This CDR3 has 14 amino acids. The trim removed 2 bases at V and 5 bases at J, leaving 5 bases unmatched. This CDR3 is CASSYRGLGTEAFF. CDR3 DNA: TGTGCCAGCAGTTACAGGGGGCTAGGGACTGAAGCTTTCTTT.

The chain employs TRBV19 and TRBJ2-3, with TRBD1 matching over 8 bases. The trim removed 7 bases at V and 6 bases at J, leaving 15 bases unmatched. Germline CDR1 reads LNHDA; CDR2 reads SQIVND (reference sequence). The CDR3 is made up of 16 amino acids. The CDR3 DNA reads TGTGCCAGTACCCCAGGACAGGGAAGGGGCGCTGATACGCAGTATTTT. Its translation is CASTPGQGRGADTQYF. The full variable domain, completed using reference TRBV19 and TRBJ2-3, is DGGITQSPKYLFRKEGQNVTLSCEQNLNHDAMYWYRQDPGQGLRLIYYSQIVNDFQKGDIAEGYSVSREKKESFPLTVTSAQKNPTAFYLCASTPGQGRGADTQYFGPGTRLTVL.

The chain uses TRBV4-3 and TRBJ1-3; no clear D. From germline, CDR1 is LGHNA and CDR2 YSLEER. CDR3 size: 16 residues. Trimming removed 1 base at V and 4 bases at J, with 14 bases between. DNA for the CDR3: TGCGCCAGCAGCCAAGGAGGAGGGATTTACGGAAACACCATATATTTT. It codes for CASSQGGGIYGNTIYF.

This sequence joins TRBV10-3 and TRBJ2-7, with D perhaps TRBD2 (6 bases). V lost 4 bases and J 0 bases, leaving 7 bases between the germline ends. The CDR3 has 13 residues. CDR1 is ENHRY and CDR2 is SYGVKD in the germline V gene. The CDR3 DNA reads TGTGCCATCAGTGCGACTAGCTCCTACGAGCAGTACTTC. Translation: CAISATSSYEQYF.

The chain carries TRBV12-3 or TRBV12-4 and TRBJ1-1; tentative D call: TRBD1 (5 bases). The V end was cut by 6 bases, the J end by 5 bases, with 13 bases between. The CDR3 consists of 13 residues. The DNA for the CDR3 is TGTGCCAGCAGCCCGGGGGAGCGGACTGAAGCTTTCTTT. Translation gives CASSPGERTEAFF.

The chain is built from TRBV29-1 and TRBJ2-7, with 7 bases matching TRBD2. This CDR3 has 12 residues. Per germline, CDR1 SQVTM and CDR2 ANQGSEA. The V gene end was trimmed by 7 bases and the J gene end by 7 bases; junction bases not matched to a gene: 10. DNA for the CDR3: TGCAGCGCGACGGGGGAGGGAGGGGAGCAGTACTTC. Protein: CSATGEGGEQYF.

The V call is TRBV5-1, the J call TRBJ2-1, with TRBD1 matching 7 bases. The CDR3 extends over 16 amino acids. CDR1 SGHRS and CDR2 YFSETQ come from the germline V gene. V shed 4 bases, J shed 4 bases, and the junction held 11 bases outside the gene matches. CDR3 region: CASSPDTGVGYNEQFF. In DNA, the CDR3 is TGCGCCAGCAGCCCTGACACAGGGGTGGGTTACAATGAGCAGTTCTTC.

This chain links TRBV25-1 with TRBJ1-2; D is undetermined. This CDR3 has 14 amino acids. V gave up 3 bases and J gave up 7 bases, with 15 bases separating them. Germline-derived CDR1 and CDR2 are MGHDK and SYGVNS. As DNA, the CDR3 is TGTGCCAGCAGTGACACTAAACACTCCGGTGGCTACACCTTC. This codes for CASSDTKHSGGYTF.

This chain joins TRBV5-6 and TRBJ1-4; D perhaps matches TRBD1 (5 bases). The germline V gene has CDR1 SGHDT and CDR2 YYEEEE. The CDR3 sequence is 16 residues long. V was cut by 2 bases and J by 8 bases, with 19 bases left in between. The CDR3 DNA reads TGTGCCAGCAGCTTCTTGGCACAGACAGATAGGGAAAAACTGTTTTTT. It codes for CASSFLAQTDREKLFF.

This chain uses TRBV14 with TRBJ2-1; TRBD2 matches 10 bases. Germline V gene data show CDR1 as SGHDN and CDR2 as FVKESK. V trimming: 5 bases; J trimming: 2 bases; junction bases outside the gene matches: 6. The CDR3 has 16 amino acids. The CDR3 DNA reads TGTGCCAGCAGCTCGAGCGGGAGGGTCACCTACAATGAGCAGTTCTTC. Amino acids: CASSSSGRVTYNEQFF. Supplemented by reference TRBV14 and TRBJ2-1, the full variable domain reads EAGVTQFPSHSVIEKGQTVTLRCDPISGHDNLYWYRRVMGKEIKFLLHFVKESKQDESGMPNNRFLAERTGGTYSTLKVQPAELEDSGVYFCASSSSGRVTYNEQFFGPGTRLTVL.

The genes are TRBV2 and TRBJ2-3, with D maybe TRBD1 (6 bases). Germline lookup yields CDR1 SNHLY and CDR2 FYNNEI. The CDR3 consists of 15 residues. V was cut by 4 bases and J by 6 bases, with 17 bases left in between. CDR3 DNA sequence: TGTGCCAGCAGTGGTGGGCAGGGGTTCGTGGATACGCAGTATTTT. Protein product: CASSGGQGFVDTQYF. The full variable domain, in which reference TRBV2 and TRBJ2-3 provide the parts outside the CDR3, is EPEVTQTPSHQVTQMGQEVILRCVPISNHLYFYWYRQILGQKVEFLVSFYNNEISEKSEIFDDQFSVERPDGSNFTLKIRSTKLEDSAMYFCASSGGQGFVDTQYFGPGTRLTVL.

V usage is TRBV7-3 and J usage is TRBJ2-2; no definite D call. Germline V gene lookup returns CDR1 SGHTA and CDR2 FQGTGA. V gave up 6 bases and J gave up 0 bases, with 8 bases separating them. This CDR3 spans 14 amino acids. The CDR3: CASRGGANTGELFF. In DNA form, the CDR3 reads TGTGCCAGCAGAGGCGGAGCGAACACCGGGGAGCTGTTTTTT.

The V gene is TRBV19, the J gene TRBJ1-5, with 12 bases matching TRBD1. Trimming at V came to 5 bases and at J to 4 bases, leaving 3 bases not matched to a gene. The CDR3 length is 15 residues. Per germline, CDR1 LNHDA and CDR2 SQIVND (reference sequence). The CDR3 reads CASSEGQGANQPQHF. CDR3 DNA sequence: TGTGCCAGTAGTGAGGGACAGGGGGCGAATCAGCCCCAGCATTTT.

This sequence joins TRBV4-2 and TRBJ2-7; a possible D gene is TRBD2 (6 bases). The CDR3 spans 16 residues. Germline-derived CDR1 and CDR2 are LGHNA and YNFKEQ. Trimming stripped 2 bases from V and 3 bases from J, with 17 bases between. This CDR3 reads CASSQYSWGESYEQYF. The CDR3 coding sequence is TGTGCCAGCAGCCAATATTCTTGGGGGGAGAGCTACGAGCAGTACTTC.

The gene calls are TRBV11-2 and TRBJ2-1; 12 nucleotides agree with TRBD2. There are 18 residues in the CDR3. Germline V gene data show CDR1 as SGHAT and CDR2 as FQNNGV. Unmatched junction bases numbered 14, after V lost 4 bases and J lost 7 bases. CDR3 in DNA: TGTGCCAGCAGCTCTAGCGGGAGGGCCGGAAGGGGGAGGAATGAGCAGTTCTTC. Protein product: CASSSSGRAGRGRNEQFF.

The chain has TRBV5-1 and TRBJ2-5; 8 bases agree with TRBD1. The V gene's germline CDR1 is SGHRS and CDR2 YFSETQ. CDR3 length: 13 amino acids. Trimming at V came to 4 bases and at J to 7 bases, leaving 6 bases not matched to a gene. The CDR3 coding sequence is TGCGCCAGCAGCCCGGACAGGGAAAGGACCCAGTACTTC. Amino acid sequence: CASSPDRERTQYF.

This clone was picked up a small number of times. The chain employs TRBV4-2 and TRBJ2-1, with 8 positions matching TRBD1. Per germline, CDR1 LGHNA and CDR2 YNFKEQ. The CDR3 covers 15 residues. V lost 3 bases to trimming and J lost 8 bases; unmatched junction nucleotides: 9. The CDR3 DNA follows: TGTGCCAGCAGCCAGGGTCGCGCAGGGGGCGATGAGCAGTTCTTC. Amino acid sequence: CASSQGRAGGDEQFF.

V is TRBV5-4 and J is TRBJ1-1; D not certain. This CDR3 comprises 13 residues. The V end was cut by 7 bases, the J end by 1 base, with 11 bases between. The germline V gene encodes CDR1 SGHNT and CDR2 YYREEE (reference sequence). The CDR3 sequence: CASREFANTEAFF. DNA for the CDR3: TGTGCCAGCCGTGAGTTTGCGAACACTGAAGCTTTCTTT.

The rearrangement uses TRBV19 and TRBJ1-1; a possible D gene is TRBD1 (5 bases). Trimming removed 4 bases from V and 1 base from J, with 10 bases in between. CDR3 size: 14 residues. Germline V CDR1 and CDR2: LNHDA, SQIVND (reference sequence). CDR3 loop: CASSNDRENTEAFF. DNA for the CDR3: TGTGCCAGTAGTAACGACAGAGAGAACACTGAAGCTTTCTTT. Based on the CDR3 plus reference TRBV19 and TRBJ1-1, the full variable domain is DGGITQSPKYLFRKEGQNVTLSCEQNLNHDAMYWYRQDPGQGLRLIYYSQIVNDFQKGDIAEGYSVSREKKESFPLTVTSAQKNPTAFYLCASSNDRENTEAFFGQGTRLTVV.

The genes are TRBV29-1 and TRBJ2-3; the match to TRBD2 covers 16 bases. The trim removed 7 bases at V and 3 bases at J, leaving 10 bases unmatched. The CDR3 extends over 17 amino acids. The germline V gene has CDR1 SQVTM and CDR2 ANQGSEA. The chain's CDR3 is CSADPGLAGGLTDTQYF. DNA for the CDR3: TGCAGCGCGGACCCGGGACTAGCGGGAGGGTTGACAGATACGCAGTATTTT.

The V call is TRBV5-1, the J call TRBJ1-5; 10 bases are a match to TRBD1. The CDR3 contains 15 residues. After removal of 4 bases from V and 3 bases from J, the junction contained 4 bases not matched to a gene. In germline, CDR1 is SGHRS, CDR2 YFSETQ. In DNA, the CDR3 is TGCGCCAGCAGCACGGGGACAGGGGACAATCAGCCCCAGCATTTT. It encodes CASSTGTGDNQPQHF.